Listed below are T cell receptor beta chains from one sample, sequenced in a study of CD8+ T cells in alopecia areata. The repertoire was sequenced with immunoSEQ multiplex PCR; TCRdb's copy has only in-frame clones and lacks some. The sample carries 150,000 to 200,000 clones, approximately 59% recorded once. Sequencing used CD4+ T cells sorted from blood, obtained at approximately week 56, from a patient treated with tofacitinib. These receptors all come from a human donor with alopecia areata. CDR3s include the opening cysteine and the closing phenylalanine or tryptophan. A D gene is named only where the DNA matches it firmly. Clone size is stated in some rows and not others, as once, few, many or a class when expanded.

d_call j_call clone_size v_call cdr3_nt cdr3_aa
. TRBJ1-2 . TRBV30 TGTGCCTGGAGTGATTGGCCACAAACTAACTATGGCTACACCTTC CAWSDWPQTNYGYTF
. TRBJ1-6 . TRBV12-5 TGTGCTAGTGGGCAAGTAATAGGGACCCCATTGGAACCCCTCCACTTT CASGQVIGTPLEPLHF
. TRBJ2-2 . TRBV28 TGTGCCAGTAGGGAACCCTCGAACACCGGGGAGCTGTTTTTT CASREPSNTGELFF
. TRBJ1-5 . TRBV29-1 TGCAGCGTAGTATCGGGGGGCCCCAATCAGCCCCAGCATTTT CSVVSGGPNQPQHF
. TRBJ2-4 . TRBV5-1 TGCGCCAGCAGCTACCTTTCGGGGGCAGGAGAAGACATTCAGTACTTC CASSYLSGAGEDIQYF
. TRBJ2-1 . TRBV30 TGTGCCTGGTCACCCTACAATGAGCAGTTCTTC CAWSPYNEQFF
TRBD2 TRBJ2-5 . TRBV7-2 TGTGCCAGCAGTGGGCCGTCTGTACTAGCGGGGTCGGAGACCCAGTACTTC CASSGPSVLAGSETQYF
. TRBJ2-7 . TRBV5-1 TGCGCCAGCAGCTTGGAACCAGGGCGCTACGAGCAGTACTTC CASSLEPGRYEQYF
. TRBJ1-5 few TRBV19 TGTGCCAGTAGTACAACAGGTAGCAATCAGCCCCAGCATTTT CASSTTGSNQPQHF
. TRBJ2-6 few TRBV5-1 TGCGCCAGCAGCTTGGAGGCCAACGTCCTGACTTTC CASSLEANVLTF
. TRBJ1-5 . TRBV6-5 TGTGCCAGCAGGGACAGAAGATCCAATCAGCCCCAGCATTTT CASRDRRSNQPQHF
. TRBJ2-1 . TRBV5-1 TGCGCCAGCAGCTTGGAAGGGGTCCATGAGCAGTTCTTC CASSLEGVHEQFF
. TRBJ2-7 . TRBV6-6 TGTGCCAGCAGTGGAGGGGAGACCTACGAGCAGTACTTC CASSGGETYEQYF
TRBD1 TRBJ2-5 . TRBV29-1 TGCAGCGTTCGACCGGGACAGGGTCAAGAGACTCAGTACTTC CSVRPGQGQETQYF
TRBD1 TRBJ1-3 once TRBV30 TGTGCCTGGAGGGAGACAGGGGGCTCTGGAAACACCATATATTTT CAWRETGGSGNTIYF
. TRBJ2-7 few TRBV19 TGTGCCAGCTCCCAGGGAAGAGGCGCGGGGGAGCAGTACTTC CASSQGRGAGEQYF
TRBD2 TRBJ2-5 . TRBV2 TGTGCCAGCAGTGATCCCACCGGGACTAGCGGGGAGACCCAGTACTTC CASSDPTGTSGETQYF
TRBD2 TRBJ2-3 . TRBV5-4 TGTGCCAGCAGCCAAAGGACTAGCTCGGTCCCAGATACGCAGTATTTT CASSQRTSSVPDTQYF
. TRBJ1-1 few TRBV6-5 TGTGCCAGCATTAGGAGCGGGGACACTGAAGCTTTCTTT CASIRSGDTEAFF
. TRBJ1-2 . TRBV9 TGTGCCAGCAGCGTAGCTGGGGGGAACTATGGCTACACCTTC CASSVAGGNYGYTF
. TRBJ1-2 once TRBV4-2 TGTGCCAGCAGCCAAACCCTAGCACGCCCAGACAGGTTGGGCGGCTACACCTTC CASSQTLARPDRLGGYTF
TRBD2 TRBJ2-3 . TRBV10-3 TGTGCCATCAGTGAGACGGCTAGCGGGGGGAATACGCAGTATTTT CAISETASGGNTQYF
. TRBJ2-7 . TRBV4-1 TGCGCCAGCAGCCCGAGAGGGACGGAGGCCTACGAGCAGTACTTC CASSPRGTEAYEQYF
. TRBJ2-2 few TRBV29-1 TGCAGCGTCGTACGGGGGATCACCGGGGAGCTGTTTTTT CSVVRGITGELFF
. TRBJ2-2 few TRBV29-1 TGCAGCGTTGGAGGGCTTGCTGGCGGGGAGCTGTTTTTT CSVGGLAGGELFF
. TRBJ1-2 . TRBV7-9 TGTGCCAGCAGCTTATTGGGCCCCAAGGGCTATGGCTACACCTTC CASSLLGPKGYGYTF
. TRBJ1-5 few TRBV18 TGTGCCAGCTCACCACCGGATCAGCCCCAGCATTTT CASSPPDQPQHF
. TRBJ1-6 . TRBV5-1 TGCGCCAGCAGCTCGGATAATTCACCCCTCCACTTT CASSSDNSPLHF
TRBD1 TRBJ1-1 few TRBV9 TGTGCCAGCAGCGCCAGGGGGACTGAAGCTTTCTTT CASSARGTEAFF
. TRBJ2-7 few TRBV5-1 TGCGCCAGCAGCCCGTCATCTATGGGGGATGAGCAGTACTTC CASSPSSMGDEQYF